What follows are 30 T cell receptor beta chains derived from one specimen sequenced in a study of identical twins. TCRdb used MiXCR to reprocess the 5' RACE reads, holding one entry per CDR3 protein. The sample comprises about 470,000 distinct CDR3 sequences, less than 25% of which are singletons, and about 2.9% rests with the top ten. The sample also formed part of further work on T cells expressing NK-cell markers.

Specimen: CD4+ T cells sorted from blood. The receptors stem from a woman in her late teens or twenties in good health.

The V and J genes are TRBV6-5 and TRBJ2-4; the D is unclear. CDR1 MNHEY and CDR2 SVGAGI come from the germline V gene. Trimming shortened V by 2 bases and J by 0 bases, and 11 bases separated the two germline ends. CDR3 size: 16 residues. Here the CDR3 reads CASSYSATLAKNIQYF. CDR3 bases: TGTGCCAGCAGTTACAGCGCAACCTTAGCCAAAAACATTCAGTACTTC.

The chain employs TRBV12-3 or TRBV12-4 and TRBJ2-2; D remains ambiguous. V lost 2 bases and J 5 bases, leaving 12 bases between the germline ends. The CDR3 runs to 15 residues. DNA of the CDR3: TGTGCCAGCAGTTTAATCGTGGGGTATACCGGGGAGCTGTTTTTT. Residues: CASSLIVGYTGELFF.

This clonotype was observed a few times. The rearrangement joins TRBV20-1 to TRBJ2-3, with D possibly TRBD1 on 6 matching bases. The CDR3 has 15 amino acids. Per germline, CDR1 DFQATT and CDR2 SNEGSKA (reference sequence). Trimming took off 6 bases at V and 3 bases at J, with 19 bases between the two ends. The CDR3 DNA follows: TGCAGTGCAATTCAGGGGACCCTACGAACAGATACGCAGTATTTT. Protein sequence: CSAIQGTLRTDTQYF.

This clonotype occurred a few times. CDR3 loop: CASRETSGTLGEQYF. The CDR3 nucleotides read TGCGCCAGCAGGGAAACTAGCGGGACCCTCGGGGAGCAGTACTTC. The gene calls are TRBV5-1 and TRBJ2-7; 10 bases are a match to TRBD2. Germline assignment: CDR1 SGHRS and CDR2 YFSETQ. With V trimmed by 5 bases and J by 7 bases, 12 bases remained unmatched. The CDR3 extends over 15 amino acids.

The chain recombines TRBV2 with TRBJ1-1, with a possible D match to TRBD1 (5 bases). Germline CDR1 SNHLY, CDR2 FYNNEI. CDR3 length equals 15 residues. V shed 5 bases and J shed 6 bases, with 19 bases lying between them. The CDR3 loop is CASSRYGTARAEAFF. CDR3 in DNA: TGTGCCAGCAGTCGTTACGGGACGGCAAGGGCTGAAGCTTTCTTT.

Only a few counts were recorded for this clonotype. The CDR3 region is CSARDGTQETQYF. CDR3 nucleotides: TGCAGTGCTAGAGATGGGACCCAAGAGACCCAGTACTTC. The chain carries TRBV20-1 and TRBJ2-5; D tentatively reads TRBD1 or TRBD2 (5 bases each). V dropped 0 bases and J dropped 1 base, with 6 bases sitting between them. This CDR3 spans 13 amino acids. Germline assignment: CDR1 DFQATT and CDR2 SNEGSKA (reference sequence).

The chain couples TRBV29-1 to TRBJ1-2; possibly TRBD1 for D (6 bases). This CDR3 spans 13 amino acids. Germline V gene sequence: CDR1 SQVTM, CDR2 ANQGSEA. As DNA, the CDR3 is TGCAGTGGCGGGGGGGGCCCTTCCTATGGCTACACCTTC. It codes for CSGGGGPSYGYTF. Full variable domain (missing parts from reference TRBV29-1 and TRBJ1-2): SAVISQKPSRDICQRGTSLTIQCQVDSQVTMMFWYRQQPGQSLTLIATANQGSEATYESGFVIDKFPISRPNLTFSTLTVSNMSPEDSSIYLCSGGGGPSYGYTFGSGTRLTVV.

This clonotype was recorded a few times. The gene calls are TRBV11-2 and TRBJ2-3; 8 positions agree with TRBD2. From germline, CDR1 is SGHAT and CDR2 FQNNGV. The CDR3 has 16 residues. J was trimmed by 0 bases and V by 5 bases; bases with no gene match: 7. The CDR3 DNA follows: TGTGCCAGCAGCCCCTGGCCTAGCGGGAGCACAGATACGCAGTATTTT. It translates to CASSPWPSGSTDTQYF.

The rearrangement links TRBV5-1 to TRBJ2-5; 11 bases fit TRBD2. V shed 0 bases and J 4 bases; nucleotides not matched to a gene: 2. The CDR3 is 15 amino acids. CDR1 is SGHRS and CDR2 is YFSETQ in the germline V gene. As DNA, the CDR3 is TGCGCCAGCAGCTTGGTAGCGGGGGGGCCAGAGACCCAGTACTTC. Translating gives CASSLVAGGPETQYF. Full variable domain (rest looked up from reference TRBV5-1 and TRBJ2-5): KAGVTQTPRYLIKTRGQQVTLSCSPISGHRSVSWYQQTPGQGLQFLFEYFSETQRNKGNFPGRFSGRQFSNSRSEMNVSTLELGDSALYLCASSLVAGGPETQYFGPGTRLLVL.

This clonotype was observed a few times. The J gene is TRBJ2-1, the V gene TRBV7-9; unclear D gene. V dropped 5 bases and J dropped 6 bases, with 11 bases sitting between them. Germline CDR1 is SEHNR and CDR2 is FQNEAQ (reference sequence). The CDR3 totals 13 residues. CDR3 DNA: TGTGCCAGCAGCCTGGGGTACACCAATGAGCAGTTCTTC. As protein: CASSLGYTNEQFF.

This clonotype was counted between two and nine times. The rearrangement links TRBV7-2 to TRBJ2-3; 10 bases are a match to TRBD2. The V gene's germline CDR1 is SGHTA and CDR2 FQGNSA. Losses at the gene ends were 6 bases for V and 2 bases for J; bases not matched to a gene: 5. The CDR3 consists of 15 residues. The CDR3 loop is CASSSGLAVTDTQYF. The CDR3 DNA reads TGTGCCAGCAGTAGTGGACTAGCGGTCACAGATACGCAGTATTTT.

The CDR3: CASSAGLDQPQHF. The CDR3 coding sequence is TGTGCCAGCAGCGCAGGTTTGGATCAGCCCCAGCATTTT. The gene calls are TRBV2 and TRBJ1-5, with D hard to call. The V and J ends lost 6 bases and 5 bases respectively, with 11 bases between them. CDR1 and CDR2 from the germline V gene are SNHLY and FYNNEI. The CDR3 extends over 13 amino acids.

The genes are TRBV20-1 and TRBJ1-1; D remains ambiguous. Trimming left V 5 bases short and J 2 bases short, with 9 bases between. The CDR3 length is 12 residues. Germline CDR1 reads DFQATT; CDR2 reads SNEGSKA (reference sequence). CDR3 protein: CSAAPGNTEAFF. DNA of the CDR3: TGCAGTGCTGCCCCCGGAAACACTGAAGCTTTCTTT.

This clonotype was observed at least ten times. The CDR3 nucleotides read TGTGCCATCAGTGAGAAAATAGAGGGTGAAGCTTTCTTT. Residues: CAISEKIEGEAFF. The rearrangement uses TRBV10-3 and TRBJ1-1; D remains ambiguous. V was shortened by 2 bases and J by 7 bases, with 11 bases between the two germline ends. The germline gives CDR1 ENHRY, CDR2 SYGVKD. This CDR3 has 13 amino acids.

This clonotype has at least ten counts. The chain's CDR3 is CSVVRNEKLFF. DNA of the CDR3: TGCAGCGTTGTGAGGAATGAAAAACTGTTTTTT. J is TRBJ1-4 and V is TRBV29-1; D unclear. Germline V gene lookup returns CDR1 SQVTM and CDR2 ANQGSEA. V lost 4 bases and J lost 5, with 5 bases in between. This CDR3 spans 11 amino acids.

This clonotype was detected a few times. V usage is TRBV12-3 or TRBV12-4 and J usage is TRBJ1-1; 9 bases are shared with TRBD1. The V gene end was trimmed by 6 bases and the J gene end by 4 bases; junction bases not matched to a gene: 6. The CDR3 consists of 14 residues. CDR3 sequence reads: CASRRQGESTEAFF. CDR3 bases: TGTGCCAGCAGGCGACAGGGGGAGAGCACTGAAGCTTTCTTT.

CDR3 residues: CASSYRQGVVYNEQFF. CDR3 nucleotides: TGTGCCAGCAGTTATAGACAGGGGGTGGTCTACAATGAGCAGTTCTTC. The V gene is TRBV6-5, the J gene TRBJ2-1, with 9 bases aligning to TRBD1. The CDR3 is 16 residues long. The junction had 6 bases not matched to a gene; V was cut back by 3 bases and J by 3 bases. CDR1 MNHEY and CDR2 SVGAGI come from the germline V gene.

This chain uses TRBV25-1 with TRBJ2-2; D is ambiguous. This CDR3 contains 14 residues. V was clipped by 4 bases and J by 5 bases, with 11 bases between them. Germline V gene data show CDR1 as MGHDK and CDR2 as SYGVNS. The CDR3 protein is CASSVLGGTGELFF. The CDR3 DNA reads TGTGCCAGCAGTGTCCTAGGCGGAACCGGGGAGCTGTTTTTT.

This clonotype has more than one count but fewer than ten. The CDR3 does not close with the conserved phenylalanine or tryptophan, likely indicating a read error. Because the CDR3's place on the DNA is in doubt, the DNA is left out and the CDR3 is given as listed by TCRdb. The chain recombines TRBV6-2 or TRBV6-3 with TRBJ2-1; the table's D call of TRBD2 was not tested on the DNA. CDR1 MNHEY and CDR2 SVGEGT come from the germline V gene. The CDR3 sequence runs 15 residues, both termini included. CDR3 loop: CASSYIRTSGRPEFV.

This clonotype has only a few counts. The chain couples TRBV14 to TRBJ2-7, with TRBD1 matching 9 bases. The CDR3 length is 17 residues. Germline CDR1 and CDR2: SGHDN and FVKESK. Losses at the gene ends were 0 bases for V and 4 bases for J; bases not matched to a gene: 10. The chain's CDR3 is CASSQDPRDRVIYEQYF. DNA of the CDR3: TGTGCCAGCAGCCAAGACCCCCGGGACAGGGTTATTTACGAGCAGTACTTC.

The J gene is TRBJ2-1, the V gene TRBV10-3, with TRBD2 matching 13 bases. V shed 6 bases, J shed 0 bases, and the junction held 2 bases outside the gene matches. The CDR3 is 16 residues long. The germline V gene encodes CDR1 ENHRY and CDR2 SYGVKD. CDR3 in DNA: TGTGCCATCAGGGGACTAGCGGGGAGCTCCTACAATGAGCAGTTCTTC. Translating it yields CAIRGLAGSSYNEQFF.

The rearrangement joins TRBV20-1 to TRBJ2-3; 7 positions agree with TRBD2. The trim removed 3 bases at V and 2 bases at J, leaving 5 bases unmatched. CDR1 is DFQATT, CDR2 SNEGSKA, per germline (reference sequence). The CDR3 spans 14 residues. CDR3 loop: CSASRAGATDTQYF. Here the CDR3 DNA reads TGCAGTGCTAGCCGGGCGGGAGCCACAGATACGCAGTATTTT.

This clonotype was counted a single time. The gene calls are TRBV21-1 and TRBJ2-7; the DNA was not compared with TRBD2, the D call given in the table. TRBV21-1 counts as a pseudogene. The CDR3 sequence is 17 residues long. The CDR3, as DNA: TGTGCCAGCGTCCGCGATGTAGAAGGGAGAATGTCCTACGAGCAGTACTTC. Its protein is CASVRDVEGRMSYEQYF.

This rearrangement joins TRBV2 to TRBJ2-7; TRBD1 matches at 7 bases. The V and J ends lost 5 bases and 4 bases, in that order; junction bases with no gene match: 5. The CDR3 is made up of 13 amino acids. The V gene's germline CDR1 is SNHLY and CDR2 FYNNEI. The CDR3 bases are TGTGCCAGCAGTACGACAGGGTGGTACGAGCAGTACTTC. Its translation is CASSTTGWYEQYF.

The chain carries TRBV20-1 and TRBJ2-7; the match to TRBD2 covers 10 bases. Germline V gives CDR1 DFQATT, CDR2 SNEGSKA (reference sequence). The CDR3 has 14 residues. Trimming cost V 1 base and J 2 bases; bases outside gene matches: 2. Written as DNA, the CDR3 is TGCAGTGCTAGAGGAGCGGGGGGGCCCTACGAGCAGTACTTC. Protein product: CSARGAGGPYEQYF.

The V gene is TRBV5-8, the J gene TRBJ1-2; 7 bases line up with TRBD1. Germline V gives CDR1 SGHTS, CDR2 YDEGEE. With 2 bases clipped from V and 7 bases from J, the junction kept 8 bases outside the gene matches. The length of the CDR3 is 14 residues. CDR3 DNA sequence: TGTGCCAGCAGCTTTGGCAGGGGGTTTTTTGGCTACACCTTC. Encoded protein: CASSFGRGFFGYTF.

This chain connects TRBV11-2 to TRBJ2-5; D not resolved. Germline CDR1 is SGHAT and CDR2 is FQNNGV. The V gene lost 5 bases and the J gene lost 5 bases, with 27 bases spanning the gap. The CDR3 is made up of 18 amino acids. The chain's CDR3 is CASSPISGPKTQTETQYF. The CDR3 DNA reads TGTGCCAGCAGCCCGATTTCCGGGCCCAAGACGCAGACGGAGACCCAGTACTTC. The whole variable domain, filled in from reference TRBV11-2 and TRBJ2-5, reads EAGVAQSPRYKIIEKRQSVAFWCNPISGHATLYWYQQILGQGPKLLIQFQNNGVVDDSQLPKDRFSAERLKGVDSTLKIQPAKLEDSAVYLCASSPISGPKTQTETQYFGPGTRLLVL.

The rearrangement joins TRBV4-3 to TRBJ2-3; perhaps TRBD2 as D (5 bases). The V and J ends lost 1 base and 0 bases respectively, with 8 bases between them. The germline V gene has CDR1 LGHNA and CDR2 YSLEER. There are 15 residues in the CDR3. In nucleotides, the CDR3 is TGCGCCAGCAGCCAAGGCGGGTCTAGCACAGATACGCAGTATTTT. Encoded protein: CASSQGGSSTDTQYF.

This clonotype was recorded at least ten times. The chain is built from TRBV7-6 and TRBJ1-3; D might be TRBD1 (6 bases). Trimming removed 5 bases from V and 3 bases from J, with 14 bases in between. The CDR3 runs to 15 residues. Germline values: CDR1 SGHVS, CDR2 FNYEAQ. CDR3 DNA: TGTGCCAGCAGCCCGCAGGGGCTGGGTGGAAACACCATATATTTT. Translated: CASSPQGLGGNTIYF.

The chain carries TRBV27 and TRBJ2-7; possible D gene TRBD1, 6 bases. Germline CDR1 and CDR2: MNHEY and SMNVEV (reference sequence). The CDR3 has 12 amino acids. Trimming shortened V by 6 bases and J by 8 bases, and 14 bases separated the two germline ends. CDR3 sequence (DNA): TGTGCCAGCAGCCACAGGGAGTCGCAGCAGTACTTC. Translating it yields CASSHRESQQYF.